The 24 T cell receptor beta chains below come from one sample, sequenced in a study of cytomegalovirus exposure and HLA in healthy donors. Primers for the PCR totalled 60 Vbeta and 13 Jbeta. Data came from immunoSEQ multiplex PCR; TCRdb stores just in-frame clones and leaves some out. This table has around 130,000 clones, around three quarters appearing once. The sequenced sample consisted of PBMCs. The receptors come from a woman aged 60-75 years in good health and CMV-seropositive.

Here the CDR3 DNA reads TGTGCCAGCAGCCCCCCTAGCGGGGGGGCCCAAGAGACCCAGTACTTC. Translated, it gives CASSPPSGGAQETQYF. The J gene is TRBJ2-5, the V gene TRBV7-2; 12 nucleotides align to TRBD2. V shed 5 bases and J 1 base; nucleotides not matched to a gene: 5. This CDR3 region has 16 residues. CDR1 and CDR2 from the germline V gene are SGHTA and FQGNSA.

This clone was picked up a small number of times. The chain links TRBV11-1 to TRBJ1-1, with TRBD1 matching over 8 bases. The CDR3 runs to 13 residues. After removal of 3 bases from V and 3 bases from J, the junction contained 0 bases not matched to a gene. CDR1 is SGHAT, CDR2 FQDESV, per germline (reference sequence). The CDR3 here is CASSLTGDTEAFF. CDR3 nucleotides: TGTGCCAGCAGCTTGACAGGGGACACTGAAGCTTTCTTT.

The chain employs TRBV5-4 and TRBJ2-1, with 9 bases that match TRBD2. CDR1 is SGHNT and CDR2 is YYREEE in the germline V gene (reference sequence). This CDR3 comprises 15 residues. V trimming: 6 bases; J trimming: 2 bases; junction bases outside the gene matches: 6. The CDR3 DNA reads as TGTGCCAGCACCTTCTCTAGCGGGACCTACAATGAGCAGTTCTTC. Translation: CASTFSSGTYNEQFF.

V usage is TRBV4-1 and J usage is TRBJ1-4; D call uncertain. The CDR3 has 16 amino acids. Germline lookup yields CDR1 MGHRA and CDR2 YSYEKL. V lost 0 bases to trimming and J lost 3 bases, with 11 bases between them. CDR3 nucleotides: TGCGCCAGCAGCCAAGATGGGCAGTTGGCTAATGAAAAACTGTTTTTT. Translation: CASSQDGQLANEKLFF.

The chain carries TRBV6-4 and TRBJ2-2; the D is unclear. The CDR3 runs to 15 residues. Per germline, CDR1 MRHNA and CDR2 SNTAGT. V lost 1 base and J 4 bases, leaving 10 bases between the germline ends. CDR3 DNA sequence: TGTGCCAGCAGTGACTACCCCAGGTTCACCGGGGAGCTGTTTTTT. Its protein is CASSDYPRFTGELFF.

The V gene is TRBV27, the J gene TRBJ2-7; D might be TRBD2 (7 bases). Trimming pared 5 bases from V and 3 bases from J, leaving 14 bases between. Looked up from germline, CDR1 is MNHEY and CDR2 is SMNVEV (reference sequence). This CDR3 is built from 14 residues. The CDR3 sequence: CASSPGGLFYEQYF. The CDR3 region has the DNA TGTGCCAGCAGTCCCGGGGGGCTCTTCTACGAGCAGTACTTC.

This clone was seen only once. The V and J genes are TRBV7-9 and TRBJ1-3; D gene unclear. The V gene's germline CDR1 is SEHNR and CDR2 FQNEAQ (reference sequence). The CDR3 sequence is 14 residues long. Trimming shortened V by 10 bases and J by 0 bases, and 13 bases separated the two germline ends. The CDR3 DNA reads TGTGCCAAACAAGGACGGGGCTCTGGAAACACCATATATTTT. Its translation is CAKQGRGSGNTIYF.

V usage is TRBV19 and J usage is TRBJ1-5; D perhaps matches TRBD1 (5 bases). This CDR3 comprises 15 residues. V lost 10 bases, J lost 5 bases, and 21 bases lay in between. Germline CDR1 LNHDA, CDR2 SQIVND (reference sequence). This CDR3 is CATRRGSGGDQPQHF. For the CDR3, the DNA is TGTGCCACTCGGCGGGGCTCGGGAGGGGATCAGCCCCAGCATTTT.

V is TRBV7-9 and J is TRBJ2-7, with D tentatively TRBD2 (6 bases). V was clipped by 1 base and J by 5 bases, with 18 bases between them. Germline values: CDR1 SEHNR, CDR2 FQNEAQ (reference sequence). CDR3 length equals 16 residues. The CDR3 coding sequence is TGTGCCAGCAGCTTAGTGGAGGGTCGACTGGGTCACGAGCAGTACTTC. Amino acid sequence: CASSLVEGRLGHEQYF.

The J gene is TRBJ1-2, the V gene TRBV7-9; tentative D call: TRBD1 (6 bases). The CDR3 extends over 17 amino acids. CDR1 SEHNR and CDR2 FQNEAQ come from the germline V gene (reference sequence). V lost 5 bases and J lost 6, with 25 bases in between. CDR3 sequence reads: CASSPNVGHRALDGYTF. The CDR3 coding sequence is TGTGCCAGCAGCCCTAACGTGGGGCACAGGGCACTCGATGGCTACACCTTC.

This clone was detected only a few times. This chain uses TRBV14 with TRBJ2-5, with D maybe TRBD1 (5 bases). The CDR3 is 15 residues long. CDR1 and CDR2 from the germline V gene are SGHDN and FVKESK. V lost 0 bases to trimming and J lost 2 bases, with 10 bases between them. This CDR3 is CASSQERGIQETQYF. The CDR3 bases are TGTGCCAGCAGCCAAGAAAGGGGTATACAAGAGACCCAGTACTTC. The variable domain in full, completed from reference TRBV14 and TRBJ2-5, reads EAGVTQFPSHSVIEKGQTVTLRCDPISGHDNLYWYRRVMGKEIKFLLHFVKESKQDESGMPNNRFLAERTGGTYSTLKVQPAELEDSGVYFCASSQERGIQETQYFGPGTRLLVL.

This chain links TRBV19 with TRBJ2-7; possibly TRBD2 for D (6 bases). The length of the CDR3 is 14 residues. CDR1 LNHDA and CDR2 SQIVND come from the germline V gene (reference sequence). Deletions cut 5 bases from V and 7 bases from J, with 18 bases between. CDR3 sequence: CASSREGPGREQYF. In DNA, the CDR3 is TGTGCCAGTAGTCGAGAAGGTCCAGGGAGGGAGCAGTACTTC.

The chain has TRBV9 and TRBJ1-2, with TRBD1 identical over 8 bases. Looked up from germline, CDR1 is SGDLS and CDR2 is YYNGEE. This CDR3 is 19 amino acids long. Unmatched junction bases numbered 17, after V lost 0 bases and J lost 4 bases. The chain's CDR3 is CASSVEALTGAGGGYGYTF. CDR3 nucleotides: TGTGCCAGCAGCGTAGAGGCTTTGACAGGGGCCGGAGGTGGCTATGGCTACACCTTC.

The chain employs TRBV6-1 and TRBJ1-6; D remains ambiguous. CDR1 and CDR2 from the germline V gene are MNHNS and SASEGT. Trimming took 6 bases from V and 6 from J, leaving 15 bases between them. This CDR3 spans 15 amino acids. The CDR3 region has the DNA TGTGCCAGCAGATACGGGGTGCAGACTAATTCACCCCTCCACTTT. Residues: CASRYGVQTNSPLHF.

This clone was counted a few times. J is TRBJ2-7 and V is TRBV2, with D possibly matching TRBD2 (6 bases). The V gene's germline CDR1 is SNHLY and CDR2 FYNNEI. CDR3 length: 15 amino acids. With 5 bases removed from V and 6 bases from J, the gap between germline ends came to 20 bases. CDR3 sequence: CASSSGLIGPTEQYF. The CDR3 nucleotides are TGTGCCAGCAGTTCGGGACTTATCGGCCCTACCGAGCAGTACTTC.

Here the CDR3 reads CASSWGTSGDTDTQYF. The DNA of the CDR3 is TGTGCCAGCAGCTGGGGGACTAGCGGAGACACAGATACGCAGTATTTT. This chain uses TRBV7-9 with TRBJ2-3, with 11 bases lining up with TRBD2. This CDR3 has 16 amino acids. Germline V gene sequence: CDR1 SEHNR, CDR2 FQNEAQ (reference sequence). V shed 4 bases, J shed 2 bases, and the junction held 5 bases outside the gene matches.

The V and J genes are TRBV18 and TRBJ2-1, with 7 bases aligning to TRBD2. This CDR3 region has 15 residues. The germline gives CDR1 KGHSH, CDR2 LQKENI. Unmatched junction bases numbered 8, after V lost 0 bases and J lost 9 bases. CDR3 nucleotides: TGTGCCAGCTCACCACCGCAGGGAACGGGGGGTGAGCAGTTCTTC. It specifies CASSPPQGTGGEQFF.

The chain employs TRBV5-6 and TRBJ1-2; D may be TRBD1 (6 bases). The V and J ends lost 4 bases and 7 bases respectively, with 14 bases between them. This CDR3 comprises 13 residues. Germline V CDR1 and CDR2: SGHDT, YYEEEE. This chain's CDR3 is CASSGRGWRGYTF. The DNA for the CDR3 is TGTGCCAGCAGCGGCAGGGGTTGGCGTGGCTACACCTTC.

This clone turned up a few times. In DNA, the CDR3 is TGTGCCAGCAGTGAACAGGGGACTAATGAAAAACTGTTTTTT. Its translation: CASSEQGTNEKLFF. The V gene is TRBV9, the J gene TRBJ1-4; 7 positions match TRBD1. The CDR3 totals 14 residues. Germline V gene sequence: CDR1 SGDLS, CDR2 YYNGEE. After removal of 5 bases from V and 2 bases from J, the junction contained 3 bases not matched to a gene. Drawing the rest from reference TRBV9 and TRBJ1-4, the complete variable domain is DSGVTQTPKHLITATGQRVTLRCSPRSGDLSVYWYQQSLDQGLQFLIQYYNGEERAKGNILERFSAQQFPDLHSELNLSSLELGDSALYFCASSEQGTNEKLFFGSGTQLSVL.

This rearrangement joins TRBV29-1 to TRBJ2-1, with D possibly being TRBD2 (6 bases). The CDR3 loop spans 12 amino acids. The germline V gene has CDR1 SQVTM and CDR2 ANQGSEA. The V end lost 4 bases, the J end lost 7 bases, and 11 bases lay between the germline ends. CDR3 protein: CSVGSGGNEQFF. CDR3 nucleotide sequence: TGCAGCGTTGGCAGTGGGGGGAATGAGCAGTTCTTC.

This rearrangement joins TRBV6-5 to TRBJ2-7; 7 bases map to TRBD2. The CDR3 is 14 residues long. Germline CDR1 is MNHEY and CDR2 is SVGAGI. V dropped 6 bases and J dropped 0; count of bases not matched to a gene: 5. The CDR3 loop reads CASRGTTDSYEQYF. CDR3 bases: TGTGCCAGCAGAGGGACTACCGACTCCTACGAGCAGTACTTC.

This chain uses TRBV6-1 with TRBJ1-1; no reliable D call. This CDR3 contains 14 residues. Trimming left V 5 bases short and J 4 bases short, with 14 bases between. Looked up from germline, CDR1 is MNHNS and CDR2 is SASEGT. This chain's CDR3 is CASSPAGSGTEAFF. The CDR3 bases are TGTGCCAGCAGTCCAGCGGGGTCGGGCACTGAAGCTTTCTTT.

The chain combines TRBV19 with TRBJ1-5, with a possible D match to TRBD1 (6 bases). Looked up from germline, CDR1 is LNHDA and CDR2 is SQIVND (reference sequence). Trimming took off 10 bases at V and 1 base at J, with 17 bases between the two ends. The CDR3 extends over 15 amino acids. This CDR3 reads CAINSGHGSNQPQHF. CDR3 DNA: TGTGCCATCAACTCGGGACATGGAAGCAATCAGCCCCAGCATTTT.

The gene calls are TRBV7-9 and TRBJ2-7; 7 nucleotides line up with TRBD2. The germline CDR1 and CDR2 sequences are SEHNR and FQNEAQ (reference sequence). The length of the CDR3 is 15 residues. The V and J ends lost 1 base and 1 base, in that order; junction bases with no gene match: 4. The CDR3 bases are TGTGCCAGCAGCTTAGTGGGGGAGGGGTCCTACGAGCAGTACTTC. Protein sequence: CASSLVGEGSYEQYF.